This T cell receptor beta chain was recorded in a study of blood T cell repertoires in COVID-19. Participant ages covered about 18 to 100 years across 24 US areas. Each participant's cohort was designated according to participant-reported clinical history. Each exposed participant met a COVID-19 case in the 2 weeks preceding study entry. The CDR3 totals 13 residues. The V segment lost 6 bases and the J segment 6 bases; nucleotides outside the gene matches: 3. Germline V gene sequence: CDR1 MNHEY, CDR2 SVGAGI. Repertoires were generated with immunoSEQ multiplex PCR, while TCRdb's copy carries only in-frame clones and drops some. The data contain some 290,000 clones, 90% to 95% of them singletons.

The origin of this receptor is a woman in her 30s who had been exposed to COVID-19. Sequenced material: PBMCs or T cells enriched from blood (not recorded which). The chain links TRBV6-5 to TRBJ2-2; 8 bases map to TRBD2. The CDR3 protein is CASRDSGAGELFF. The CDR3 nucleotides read TGTGCCAGCAGAGATAGCGGGGCCGGGGAGCTGTTTTTT.